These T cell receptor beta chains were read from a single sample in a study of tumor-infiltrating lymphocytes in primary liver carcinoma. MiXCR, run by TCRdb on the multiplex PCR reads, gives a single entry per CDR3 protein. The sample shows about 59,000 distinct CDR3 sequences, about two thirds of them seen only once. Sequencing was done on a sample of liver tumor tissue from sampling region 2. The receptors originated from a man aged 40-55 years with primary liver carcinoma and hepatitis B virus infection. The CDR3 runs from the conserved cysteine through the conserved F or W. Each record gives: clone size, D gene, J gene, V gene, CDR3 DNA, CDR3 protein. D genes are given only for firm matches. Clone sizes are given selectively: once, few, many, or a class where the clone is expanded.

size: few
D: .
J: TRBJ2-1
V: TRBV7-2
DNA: TGTGCCAGCAGCTACGAGCGGTTACGACAGTTCTTC
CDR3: CASSYERLRQFF

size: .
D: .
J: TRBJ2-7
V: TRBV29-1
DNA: TGCAACGTATGGGACGACACGATGGAGCAGTACTTC
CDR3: CNVWDDTMEQYF

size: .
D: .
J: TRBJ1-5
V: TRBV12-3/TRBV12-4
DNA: TGTGCCAGCAGTTTTGGGCAATTAGGCAATCAGCCCCAGCATTTT
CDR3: CASSFGQLGNQPQHF

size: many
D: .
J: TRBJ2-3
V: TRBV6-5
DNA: TGTGCCAGCAGTTACGTGGGGGCGGGAGATACGCAGTATTTT
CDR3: CASSYVGAGDTQYF

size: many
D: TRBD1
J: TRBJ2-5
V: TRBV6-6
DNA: TGTGCCAGCAGTCCAACGACAGGGGGGGGGGAGACCCAGTACTTC
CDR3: CASSPTTGGGETQYF

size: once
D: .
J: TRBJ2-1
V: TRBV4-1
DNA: TGCGCCAGCAGCCAAGGTAAGTGGGGGCAGGGGTTTTTCACCCCCACGGATGAGCAGTTCTTC
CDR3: CASSQGKWGQGFFTPTDEQFF

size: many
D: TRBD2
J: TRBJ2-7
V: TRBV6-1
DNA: TGTGCCAGCAGTGAAGCGGAAGGACTAGGGGACGGTTGCGAGCAGTACTTC
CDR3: CASSEAEGLGDGCEQYF

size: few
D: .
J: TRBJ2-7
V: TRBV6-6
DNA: TGTGCCAGCAACCAGGGGGGTGAGCAGTACTTC
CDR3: CASNQGGEQYF

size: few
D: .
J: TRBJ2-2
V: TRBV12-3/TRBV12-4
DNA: TGTGCCAGCAGTCCCCGGCGGCGGACGAACACCGGGGAGCTGTTTTTT
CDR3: CASSPRRRTNTGELFF

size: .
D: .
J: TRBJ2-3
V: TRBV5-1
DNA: TGCGCCAGCAACCCTAGACTAGTGGGAGTTACCACAGATACGCAGTATTTT
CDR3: CASNPRLVGVTTDTQYF

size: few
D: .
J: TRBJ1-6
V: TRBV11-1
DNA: TGTGCCAGCAGCCGGACACTGACTTCACCCCTCCACTTT
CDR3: CASSRTLTSPLHF

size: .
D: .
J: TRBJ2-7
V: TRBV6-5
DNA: TGTGCCAATGGACACTTCTCTTACGAGCGGTACTTC
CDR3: CANGHFSYERYF

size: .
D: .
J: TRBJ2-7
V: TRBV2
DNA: TGTGCCAGCAGTGATAGTACCACCTACGAGCAGTACTTC
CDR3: CASSDSTTYEQYF

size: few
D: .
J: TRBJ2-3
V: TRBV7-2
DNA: TGTGCCAGCAGCTTCGGCAGCTACCCGACAGATACGCAGTATTTT
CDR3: CASSFGSYPTDTQYF

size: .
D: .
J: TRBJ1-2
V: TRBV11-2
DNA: TGTGCCAGCAGCCCCGGGACCATTTATGGCTACACCTTC
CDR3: CASSPGTIYGYTF